The clone carrying this T cell receptor (beta chain) was observed many times. This entry comes from a study of blood T cell repertoires in COVID-19. Repertoires were generated with immunoSEQ multiplex PCR, while TCRdb's copy carries only in-frame clones and drops some. The sample lists a few hundred thousand clones; around nine tenths were seen once. The clonotype was recovered from a woman aged 45-65 years with acute COVID-19. The source material was PBMCs or T cells enriched from blood (not recorded which).

The CDR3 loop reads CASSDPRTGANEQFF. In DNA form, the CDR3 reads TGTGCCAGCAGTGACCCCAGGACAGGGGCCAATGAGCAGTTCTTC. This chain links TRBV6-4 with TRBJ2-1, with 9 bases identical to TRBD1. The CDR3 runs to 15 residues. J lost 6 bases, V lost 2 bases, and 5 bases had no gene match. Germline-derived CDR1 and CDR2 are MRHNA and SNTAGT.